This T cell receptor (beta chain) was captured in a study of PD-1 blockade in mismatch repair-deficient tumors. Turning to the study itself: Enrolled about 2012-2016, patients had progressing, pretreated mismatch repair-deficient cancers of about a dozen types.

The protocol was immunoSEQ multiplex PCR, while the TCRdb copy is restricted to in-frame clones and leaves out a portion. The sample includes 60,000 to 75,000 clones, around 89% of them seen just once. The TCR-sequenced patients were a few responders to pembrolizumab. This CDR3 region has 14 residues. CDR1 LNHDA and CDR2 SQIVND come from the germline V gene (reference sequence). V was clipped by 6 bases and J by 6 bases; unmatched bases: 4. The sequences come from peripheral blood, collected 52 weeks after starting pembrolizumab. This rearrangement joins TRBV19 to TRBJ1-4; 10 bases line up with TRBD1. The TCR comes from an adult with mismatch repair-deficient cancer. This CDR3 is CASSRQGADEKLFF. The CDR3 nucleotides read TGTGCCAGTAGCAGACAGGGGGCGGATGAAAAACTGTTTTTT.